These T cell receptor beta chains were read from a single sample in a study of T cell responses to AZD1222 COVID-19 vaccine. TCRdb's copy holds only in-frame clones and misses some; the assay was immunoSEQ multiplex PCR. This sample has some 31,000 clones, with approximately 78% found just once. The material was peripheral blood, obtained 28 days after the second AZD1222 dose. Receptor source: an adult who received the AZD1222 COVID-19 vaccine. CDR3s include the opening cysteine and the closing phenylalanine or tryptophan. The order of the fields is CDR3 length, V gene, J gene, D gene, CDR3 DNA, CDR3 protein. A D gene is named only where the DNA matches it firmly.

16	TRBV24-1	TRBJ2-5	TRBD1	TGTGCCACCAGTGCCTGGGGACAGGGGCGGGGGGAGACCCAGTACTTC	CATSAWGQGRGETQYF
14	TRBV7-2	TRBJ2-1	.	TGTGCCAGCAGCTTAGAAACTCGAGCAAGTGAGCAGTTCTTC	CASSLETRASEQFF
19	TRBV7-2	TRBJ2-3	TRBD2	TGTGCCAGCAGCTTACAGGGACTAGCGGGTCATAAGGGGCCAGATACGCAGTATTTT	CASSLQGLAGHKGPDTQYF
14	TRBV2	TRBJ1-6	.	TGTGCCAGCAGTGAAAGGCAGGGCAGTTCACCCCTCCACTTT	CASSERQGSSPLHF
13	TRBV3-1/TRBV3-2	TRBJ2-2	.	TGTGCCAGCACCAGGCAGAACACCGGGGAGCTGTTTTTT	CASTRQNTGELFF
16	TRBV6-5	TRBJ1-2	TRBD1	TGTGCCAGCAGTTCCGTAGAAAACAGGGGAAGAAATGGCTACACCTTC	CASSSVENRGRNGYTF